This TCR beta chain emerged from a study of OX40 agonist ivuxolimab in advanced cancers. Study in general: Eligibility rules accepted prior anti-PD-1, anti-PD-L1 or anti-CTLA-4 therapy, and 30% to 40% had some.

Using immunoSEQ multiplex PCR, the repertoire was profiled, and TCRdb retains in-frame clones only, with some absent. Here the sample spans about 45,000 clones, just over 90% being singletons. Germline V gene sequence: CDR1 MNHEY, CDR2 SVGAGI. The CDR3 consists of 14 residues. V was pared by 10 bases and J by 9 bases, with 12 bases of the junction left unmatched. Autoimmune disease history or systemic immunosuppression led to patient exclusion. Patients had blood sampled at baseline and again on cycle 4 day 1 and cycle 7 day 1. This material consisted of CD4+ or CD8+ T cells sorted from blood, taken in a trial of the OX40 agonist ivuxolimab. The receptor's source is an adult with an advanced solid tumor such as melanoma, head and neck, liver or kidney cancer. The chain carries TRBV6-5 and TRBJ1-5, with 10 bases identical to TRBD1. CDR3 region: CATGTGVYVGPQHF. The DNA of the CDR3 is TGTGCCACCGGGACAGGGGTTTACGTGGGGCCCCAGCATTTT.